The next 8 T cell receptor beta chains were all read from a single sample in a study of blood T cells in healthy people across ages. The use of a sample-barcoded 5' primer and a J-beta primer mix characterized a second PCR of 7 to 11 cycles. TCRdb reanalysed the 5' RACE reads using MiXCR and keeps one entry per CDR3 protein. The sample includes some 1,800,000 distinct CDR3 sequences, 30% to 40% of them seen just once. The sequenced material came from blood. The receptors come from a human donor in good health.

The chain recombines TRBV7-3 with TRBJ1-5; a possible D gene is TRBD1 (5 bases). The V gene's germline CDR1 is SGHTA and CDR2 FQGTGA. Trimming took 4 bases from V and 5 from J, leaving 15 bases between them. The length of the CDR3 is 15 residues. The CDR3 reads CASSSPGRADQPQHF. DNA for the CDR3: TGTGCCAGCAGCTCCCCGGGACGGGCTGATCAGCCCCAGCATTTT.

Turning to this clonotype: A clone one base away is much larger, so this may be a read error. This sequence joins TRBV15 and TRBJ2-3; D is unclear. The CDR3 length is 15 residues. The germline V gene has CDR1 LNHNV and CDR2 YYDKDF (reference sequence). The CDR3 loop is CASSRIAYRTDTQYF. CDR3 coding DNA: TGTGCCTCCAGCAGAATAGCCTACCGCACAGATACGCAGTATTTT.

This chain joins TRBV7-8 and TRBJ2-7; 9 bases are shared with TRBD1. There are 15 residues in the CDR3. Looked up from germline, CDR1 is SGHVS and CDR2 is FQNEAQ. Trimming cost V 5 bases and J 6 bases; bases outside gene matches: 11. The CDR3 reads CASSLEGTGNIEQYF. Written as DNA, the CDR3 is TGTGCCAGCAGCCTCGAAGGGACAGGGAACATCGAGCAGTACTTC.

The table lists this clonotype with a few counts. The rearrangement links TRBV9 to TRBJ2-1, with D maybe TRBD1 (5 bases). V was pared by 0 bases and J by 9 bases, with 16 bases between. The CDR3 is 15 residues long. CDR1 and CDR2 from the germline V gene are SGDLS and YYNGEE. The chain's CDR3 is CASSVGKQGSPEQFF. In DNA form, the CDR3 reads TGTGCCAGCAGCGTAGGAAAGCAGGGATCCCCTGAGCAGTTCTTC.

This clonotype was recorded a few times. CDR3 in DNA: TGTGCCAGCAGTCGCGGGGGAACCGATAAAAACATTCAGTACTTC. As protein: CASSRGGTDKNIQYF. The chain joins TRBV2 to TRBJ2-4, with 7 nucleotides matching TRBD2. The germline V gene encodes CDR1 SNHLY and CDR2 FYNNEI. V gave up 5 bases and J gave up 4 bases; unmatched junction bases: 8. The CDR3 contains 15 residues.

The rearrangement joins TRBV7-3 to TRBJ1-2, with 8 bases lining up with TRBD1. CDR1 SGHTA and CDR2 FQGTGA come from the germline V gene. The CDR3 extends over 14 amino acids. V lost 0 bases, J lost 13 bases, and 10 bases stayed unmatched. The CDR3, as DNA: TGTGCCAGCAGCTTAACCGGGACGACAGGGGACCTCACCTTC. Protein product: CASSLTGTTGDLTF.

This clonotype was detected ten times or more. The chain has TRBV7-9 and TRBJ2-3; D uncertain. Germline loops: CDR1 SEHNR, CDR2 FQNEAQ (reference sequence). Between the trimmed V and J ends, which lost 5 bases and 1 base, there was a span of 10 bases. The CDR3 is 14 residues long. The CDR3 bases are TGTGCCAGCAGCCAACCTTCGGGCACAGATACGCAGTATTTT. Translation gives CASSQPSGTDTQYF.

Only one count was recorded for this clonotype. CDR3 bases: TGTGCCACAAGCTTACAGGGGGCCACTGAAGCTTTCTTT. Translating it yields CATSLQGATEAFF. This chain joins TRBV19 and TRBJ1-1; 9 bases align to TRBD1. The CDR3 spans 13 residues. The germline V gene encodes CDR1 LNHDA and CDR2 SQIVND (reference sequence). The ends lost 10 bases at V and 4 bases at J; junction bases unmatched: 7. Full variable domain (remainder filled in from reference TRBV19 and TRBJ1-1): DGGITQSPKYLFRKEGQNVTLSCEQNLNHDAMYWYRQDPGQGLRLIYYSQIVNDFQKGDIAEGYSVSREKKESFPLTVTSAQKNPTAFYLCATSLQGATEAFFGQGTRLTVV.